The 21 T cell receptor beta chains given below trace back to one sample, sequenced in a study of T cell clonality in common variable immunodeficiency. Produced via immunoSEQ multiplex PCR; TCRdb's table is partial and in-frame only. The data show about 29,000 clones, with none appearing a single time. The specimen sequenced was peripheral blood mononuclear cells. The source is a person aged 18 to 70 in good health.

This clone was seen many times. The read comes to an end 3 residues before the CDR3 does, leaving the germline J gene to fill in the end. This sequence joins TRBV11-2 and TRBJ1-1; D is uncertain. Germline V gives CDR1 SGHAT, CDR2 FQNNGV. This CDR3 has 13 amino acids. Trimming took 5 bases from V and 2 from J, leaving 9 bases between them. The CDR3 DNA, read in part, is TGTGCCAGCAGCATTTTAGAAAACACTGAA. This translates into CASSILENTE. The entire CDR3 sequence reads CASSILENTEAFF.

This clone was seen ten or more times. Read data end 3 residues before the CDR3 end; the end is taken from the germline J gene. The chain employs TRBV12-3 or TRBV12-4 and TRBJ1-1, with 9 bases matching TRBD1. V lost 6 bases and J lost 3; bases outside the gene matches: 14. The CDR3 contains 17 residues. The CDR3 is CASRDISGQGSHTEAFF. CDR3 bases read: TGTGCCAGCAGGGACATTTCGGGACAGGGATCTCACACTGAA.

This clone was seen at least ten times. The CDR3 goes on 3 residues after the read ends, and that part is filled in from the germline J gene. The chain couples TRBV20-1 to TRBJ2-6; the match to TRBD1 covers 7 bases. Looked up from germline, CDR1 is DFQATT and CDR2 is SNEGSKA (reference sequence). The CDR3 totals 15 residues. V was pared by 7 bases and J by 1 base, with 7 bases of the junction left unmatched. CDR3 DNA (partial): TGCAGTGGTAGGCCGACAGGGTCTGGGGCCAACGTC. It is translated as CSGRPTGSGANV. The full CDR3 protein is CSGRPTGSGANVLTF.

In its sample, this clone was seen many times. The CDR3 end is not reached by the read, which stops 3 residues before it; the germline J gene fills it in. J is TRBJ2-4 and V is TRBV20-1; TRBD1 matches 10 bases. Germline V lookup: CDR1 DFQATT, CDR2 SNEGSKA (reference sequence). V gave up 3 bases and J gave up 2 bases; unmatched junction bases: 7. The CDR3 is 16 residues long. The CDR3 reads CSASLRQGATKNIQYF. CDR3 DNA (partial): TGCAGTGCTAGTCTCAGACAGGGGGCGACCAAAAACATT.

This clone was counted a few times. The read comes to an end 3 residues before the CDR3 does, leaving the germline J gene to fill in the end. The genes are TRBV10-2 and TRBJ1-2, with 8 bases fitting TRBD1. With 4 bases clipped from V and 6 bases from J, the junction kept 4 bases outside the gene matches. The CDR3 has 13 amino acids. Per the germline V gene, CDR1 is WSHSY and CDR2 is SAAADI. The CDR3 protein is CASSGTGGDGYTF. Partial CDR3 DNA: TGCGCCAGCAGTGGTACAGGGGGGGATGGC.

This clone was found many times. Read data end 3 residues before the CDR3 end; the end is taken from the germline J gene. The chain carries TRBV19 and TRBJ1-5, with 7 bases aligning to TRBD1. The germline V gene encodes CDR1 LNHDA and CDR2 SQIVND (reference sequence). V was clipped by 5 bases and J by 3 bases; unmatched bases: 16. The CDR3 has 18 residues. CDR3 DNA (partial): TGTGCCAGTAGTGCCGAGGGGGCTAATACCCCTTTCAATCAGCCC. Amino acids: CASSAEGANTPFNQP. The complete CDR3 sequence is CASSAEGANTPFNQPQHF.

Ten or more counts support this clone. The CDR3 end falls 3 residues outside the read, so it is completed with the germline J gene. The V gene is TRBV30, the J gene TRBJ1-4, with 7 bases that match TRBD1. CDR3 length equals 13 residues. The germline V gene has CDR1 GTSNPN and CDR2 SVGIG (reference sequence). The V and J ends lost 5 bases and 2 bases, in that order; junction bases with no gene match: 2. The DNA read from the CDR3 is TGTGCCTGGGAGACAGGGACTAATGAAAAA. This gives the protein CAWETGTNEK. The full CDR3 is CAWETGTNEKLFF.

This clone was recorded at least ten times. From the germline J gene comes the end of the CDR3, since the read stops 3 residues before it. V usage is TRBV7-2 and J usage is TRBJ2-3; 8 bases are a match to TRBD2. This CDR3 region has 16 residues. After removal of 0 bases from V and 6 bases from J, the junction contained 8 bases not matched to a gene. Per the germline V gene, CDR1 is SGHTA and CDR2 is FQGNSA. The covered CDR3 bases are TGTGCCAGCAGCTTAGCGGCGGGAGGAATTCATGATACG. This gives the protein CASSLAAGGIHDT. The whole CDR3 region reads CASSLAAGGIHDTQYF.

This clone was picked up many times. The read is 3 residues too short to cover the CDR3 end, so that end is filled in from the germline J gene. The gene calls are TRBV2 and TRBJ1-2; the match to TRBD1 covers 7 bases. CDR1 is SNHLY and CDR2 is FYNNEI in the germline V gene. Germline trimming cut 10 bases from V and 7 bases from J; bases unmatched to any gene: 12. The CDR3 extends over 13 amino acids. The CDR3 reads CANRDSFYAGYTF. The CDR3 bases that were read are TGTGCCAATAGGGACAGCTTCTATGCTGGC.

This clone was counted many times. Coverage ceases 3 residues before the CDR3 finishes, and the germline J gene fills in the end. The chain couples TRBV4-2 to TRBJ2-7; tentatively, D is TRBD1 (5 bases). The CDR3 contains 15 residues. Germline V gene data show CDR1 as LGHNA and CDR2 as YNFKEQ. V was clipped by 5 bases and J by 2 bases, with 16 bases between them. Incomplete CDR3 DNA: TGTGCCAGCAGCTACATTCAGGGAACCGCCTACGAG. Translation: CASSYIQGTAYE. The full CDR3 sequence reads CASSYIQGTAYEQYF.

This clone was observed at least ten times. The CDR3 is cut off 3 residues early in the read; its end comes from the germline J gene. V is TRBV19 and J is TRBJ2-2; weak D call: TRBD1 (5 bases). Between the trimmed V and J ends, which lost 8 bases and 0 bases, there was a span of 13 bases. Germline V gives CDR1 LNHDA, CDR2 SQIVND (reference sequence). The CDR3 totals 15 residues. The CDR3 here is CASARQSANTGELFF. CDR3 DNA, as far as it was read: TGTGCCAGTGCCAGACAGTCCGCGAACACCGGGGAG. Looking up the rest from reference TRBV19 and TRBJ2-2 gives the full variable domain: DGGITQSPKYLFRKEGQNVTLSCEQNLNHDAMYWYRQDPGQGLRLIYYSQIVNDFQKGDIAEGYSVSREKKESFPLTVTSAQKNPTAFYLCASARQSANTGELFFGEGSRLTVL.

In its sample, this clone was seen many times. The missing CDR3 end, 3 residues past where the read stops, is filled in from the germline J gene. V and J are TRBV4-1 and TRBJ1-2, with D possibly being TRBD1 (6 bases). The CDR3 contains 16 residues. Germline assignment: CDR1 MGHRA and CDR2 YSYEKL. CDR3 DNA, as far as it was read: TGCGCCAGCAGCCAAGGCACCGGGACACAGGTCGTGGGC. This translates into CASSQGTGTQVVG. The CDR3 in full is CASSQGTGTQVVGYTF.

The table lists this clone with many counts. The CDR3 goes on 3 residues after the read ends, and that part is filled in from the germline J gene. This chain links TRBV10-3 with TRBJ1-2, with a weak D call TRBD1 (6 bases). This CDR3 has 15 residues. Germline lookup yields CDR1 ENHRY and CDR2 SYGVKD. CDR3 DNA (partial): TGTGCCATCAGTGAGTCGAAGCGCCAGGGGAGAGGC. Its protein is CAISESKRQGRG. The CDR3, in full, reads CAISESKRQGRGYTF.

This clone was observed at least ten times. The read comes to an end 3 residues before the CDR3 does, leaving the germline J gene to fill in the end. The chain uses TRBV6-2 or TRBV6-3 and TRBJ2-1, with TRBD2 as a possible D gene (6 bases). The germline V and J ends were trimmed by 8 bases and 8 bases, with 22 bases remaining between them. The CDR3 sequence is 15 residues long. The germline gives CDR1 MNHEY, CDR2 SVGEGT. The CDR3 reads CASADGGGVLDEQFF. CDR3 DNA (partial): TGTGCCAGCGCCGACGGGGGAGGAGTTTTGGATGAG.

This clone was counted at least ten times. The sequence runs out 3 residues before the end of the CDR3; the remainder is reconstructed from the germline J gene. The rearrangement uses TRBV30 and TRBJ2-3; 9 nucleotides agree with TRBD2. The trim removed 3 bases at V and 2 bases at J, leaving 6 bases unmatched. Germline CDR1 GTSNPN, CDR2 SVGIG (reference sequence). This CDR3 region has 15 residues. The sequenced CDR3 bases are TGTGCCTGGAGCCCCGGACTAGCGCCCACAGATACG. Protein product: CAWSPGLAPTDT. The CDR3 in its entirety is CAWSPGLAPTDTQYF. Full variable domain (remainder filled in from reference TRBV30 and TRBJ2-3): SQTIHQWPATLVQPVGSPLSLECTVEGTSNPNLYWYRQAAGRGLQLLFYSVGIGQISSEVPQNLSASRPQDRQFILSSKKLLLSDSGFYLCAWSPGLAPTDTQYFGPGTRLTVL.

This clone was observed a few times. The read falls 3 residues short of the CDR3 end, and the missing part is taken from the germline J gene. The J gene is TRBJ2-2, the V gene TRBV2; D unresolved. The CDR3 extends over 15 amino acids. Germline V gene lookup returns CDR1 SNHLY and CDR2 FYNNEI. CDR3: CASGGLLATNEKLFF. CDR3 DNA (partial): TGTGCCAGCGGCGGCCTACTTGCAACTAATGAAAAG.

A note on this clone: The read comes to an end 3 residues before the CDR3 does, leaving the germline J gene to fill in the end. The V gene is TRBV7-8, the J gene TRBJ1-6; possibly TRBD1 for D (5 bases). Trimming took 1 base from V and 9 from J, leaving 13 bases between them. The CDR3 runs 15 residues. Germline values: CDR1 SGHVS, CDR2 FQNEAQ. CDR3: CASSLDPWRGSPLHF. The CDR3 bases that were read are TGTGCCAGCAGCTTAGACCCGTGGAGGGGTTCACCC.

A note on this clone: The read is 3 residues too short to cover the CDR3 end, so that end is filled in from the germline J gene. The chain links TRBV2 to TRBJ2-2; 7 bases line up with TRBD1. The germline CDR1 and CDR2 sequences are SNHLY and FYNNEI. The CDR3 sequence is 15 residues long. CDR3 amino acids: CASSEHGTANEKLFF. The part of the CDR3 DNA that was read is TGTGCCAGCAGTGAGCACGGGACAGCTAATGAAAAG.

At least ten counts were recorded for this clone. The CDR3 is cut off 3 residues early in the read; its end comes from the germline J gene. The gene calls are TRBV13 and TRBJ1-5; 8 nucleotides line up with TRBD1. The V gene end was trimmed by 0 bases and the J gene end by 7 bases; junction bases not matched to a gene: 5. Germline loops: CDR1 PRHDT, CDR2 FYEKMQ (reference sequence). This CDR3 has 15 residues. CDR3 residues: CASSLGTGARQPQHF. CDR3 DNA (partial): TGTGCCAGCAGCTTAGGGACAGGGGCGAGGCAGCCC.

The table lists this clone with many counts. The sequenced fragment ends 3 residues before the CDR3 boundary, so the rest is inferred from the germline J gene. The V gene is TRBV7-2, the J gene TRBJ2-3, with D hard to call. V lost 5 bases, J lost 1 base, and 4 bases lay in between. Looked up from germline, CDR1 is SGHTA and CDR2 is FQGNSA. This CDR3 comprises 12 residues. The CDR3 protein is CASSLRTDTQYF. Partial CDR3 DNA: TGTGCCAGCAGCCTCCGCACAGATACG.

This clone has only a few counts. The read ends 3 residues before the CDR3 terminus; that terminus is restored from the germline J gene. The chain is built from TRBV2 and TRBJ2-3; D not certain. Germline values: CDR1 SNHLY, CDR2 FYNNEI. The CDR3 contains 14 residues. The CDR3 bases that were read are TGTGCCAGCAGTGATCAATCAATGTCAGAACCG. Its protein product is CASSDQSMSEP. The entire CDR3 sequence reads CASSDQSMSEPQYF. Combining the CDR3 with reference TRBV2 and TRBJ2-3 gives the whole variable domain EPEVTQTPSHQVTQMGQEVILRCVPISNHLYFYWYRQILGQKVEFLVSFYNNEISEKSEIFDDQFSVERPDGSNFTLKIRSTKLEDSAMYFCASSDQSMSEPQYFGPGTRLTVL.